This T cell receptor (beta chain) was sequenced during a study of cytomegalovirus exposure and HLA in healthy donors. About the research overall: Unique TCR beta sequences numbering 120 million or so came from around 180 million T cells in an earlier analysis. The early release's HLA-typed donors yielded approximately 85 million unique TCRs.

Vbeta (60) and Jbeta (13) primers were used in the PCR. Measured with immunoSEQ multiplex PCR; TCRdb has only the in-frame clones, and not every one. The sample holds 200,000 or so clones, approximately 70% seen once. This CDR3 has 16 residues. The V and J ends lost 4 bases and 8 bases, in that order; junction bases with no gene match: 15. From germline, CDR1 is SGHRS and CDR2 YFSETQ. The TCR sequence derives from a middle-aged man in good health and CMV-seropositive. The rearrangement joins TRBV5-1 to TRBJ1-2; 9 bases align to TRBD1. What was sequenced was PBMCs. CDR3 sequence reads: CASSKGQGGGYGGYTF. The CDR3 nucleotides are TGCGCCAGCAGCAAGGGACAGGGAGGGGGCTATGGAGGCTACACCTTC.